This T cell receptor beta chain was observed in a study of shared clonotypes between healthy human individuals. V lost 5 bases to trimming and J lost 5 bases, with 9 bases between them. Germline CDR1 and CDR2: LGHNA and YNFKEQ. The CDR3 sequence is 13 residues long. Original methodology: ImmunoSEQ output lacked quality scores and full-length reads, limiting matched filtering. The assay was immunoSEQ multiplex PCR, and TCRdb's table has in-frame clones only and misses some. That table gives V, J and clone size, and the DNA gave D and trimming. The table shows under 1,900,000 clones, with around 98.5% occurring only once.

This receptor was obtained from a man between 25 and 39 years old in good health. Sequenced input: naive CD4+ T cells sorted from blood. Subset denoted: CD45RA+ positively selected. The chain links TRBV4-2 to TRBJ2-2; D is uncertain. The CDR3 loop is CASSSSRTGELFF. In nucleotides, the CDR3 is TGTGCCAGCAGCTCCAGTCGGACCGGGGAGCTGTTTTTT.